The 27 T cell receptor beta chains listed next were all sequenced from one sample in a study of T cell responses to AZD1222 COVID-19 vaccine. Produced via immunoSEQ multiplex PCR; TCRdb's table is partial and in-frame only. This table has roughly 150,000 clones, approximately 88% appearing once. The material was peripheral blood, obtained on day 0 of MenACWY control vaccination. Receptor source: an adult in good health.

The gene calls are TRBV4-2 and TRBJ2-7; 7 bases fit TRBD2. CDR1 and CDR2 (germline): LGHNA, YNFKEQ. This CDR3 has 16 residues. Trimming took 4 bases from V and 3 from J; bases not matched to a gene: 12. CDR3 loop: CASSPVPAGIVYEQYF. DNA of the CDR3: TGTGCCAGCAGCCCGGTGCCAGCGGGGATAGTCTACGAGCAGTACTTC.

This clone has only a few counts. The rearrangement joins TRBV2 to TRBJ1-1, with D possibly being TRBD1 (5 bases). V was clipped by 6 bases and J by 4 bases, with 18 bases between them. In germline, CDR1 is SNHLY, CDR2 FYNNEI. The CDR3 consists of 15 residues. The CDR3 DNA is TGTGCCAGCAGCGACTCAGGGTTTGCGGGCACTGAAGCTTTCTTT. Its translation: CASSDSGFAGTEAFF.

The chain joins TRBV4-2 to TRBJ2-3; the D gene is possibly TRBD1 (6 bases). CDR3 length: 15 residues. V lost 0 bases, J lost 1 base, and 8 bases lay in between. Germline-derived CDR1 and CDR2 are LGHNA and YNFKEQ. CDR3 in DNA: TGTGCCAGCAGCCAAGAACAGGGAGGCACAGATACGCAGTATTTT. It specifies CASSQEQGGTDTQYF.

The chain joins TRBV4-3 to TRBJ2-1; the match to TRBD2 covers 7 bases. The CDR3 totals 17 residues. The germline gives CDR1 LGHNA, CDR2 YSLEER. Trimming cost V 4 bases and J 4 bases; bases outside gene matches: 13. The CDR3 DNA reads TGCGCCAGCAGCCGGGAACGGGCCTTAGCGGGTTACAATGAGCAGTTCTTC. Protein: CASSRERALAGYNEQFF.

The chain couples TRBV25-1 to TRBJ1-1; D gene unclear. V lost 4 bases to trimming and J lost 1 base, with 7 bases between them. Germline V gene lookup returns CDR1 MGHDK and CDR2 SYGVNS. The CDR3 sequence is 13 residues long. Here the CDR3 DNA reads TGTGCCAGCAGTGCCCGAAAGAACACTGAAGCTTTCTTT. This sequence encodes CASSARKNTEAFF.

The chain has TRBV20-1 and TRBJ1-5; 7 bases agree with TRBD1. The CDR3 has 16 residues. V lost 3 bases to trimming and J lost 0 bases; unmatched junction nucleotides: 8. The V gene's germline CDR1 is DFQATT and CDR2 SNEGSKA (reference sequence). The CDR3 DNA is TGCAGTGCTAGTCCCAGGGGGGGTTATAGCAATCAGCCCCAGCATTTT. It specifies CSASPRGGYSNQPQHF.

The chain joins TRBV7-2 to TRBJ2-7; D ambiguous. This CDR3 is built from 15 residues. CDR1 and CDR2 (germline): SGHTA, FQGNSA. Trimming shortened V by 3 bases and J by 6 bases, and 18 bases separated the two germline ends. As DNA, the CDR3 is TGTGCCAGCAGCTTCACGACTGGGAATTTGGGCGAGCAGTACTTC. Translated: CASSFTTGNLGEQYF.

This sequence joins TRBV3-1 (or the pseudogene TRBV3-2) and TRBJ1-6; the D gene is possibly TRBD1 (6 bases). CDR1 and CDR2 from the germline V gene are LGHDT and YNNKEL (reference sequence). This CDR3 is built from 15 residues. With 4 bases removed from V and 8 bases from J, the gap between germline ends came to 15 bases. DNA of the CDR3: TGTGCCAGCAGCCCCTCAGGGGCGGGCTATTCACCCCTCCACTTT. Translating gives CASSPSGAGYSPLHF.

This sequence joins TRBV6-5 and TRBJ1-5; no clear D gene. The ends were cut back, 8 bases at V and 3 bases at J, with 14 bases in the middle. The germline V gene encodes CDR1 MNHEY and CDR2 SVGAGI. This CDR3 has 14 residues. The CDR3 sequence: CASHPRGLNQPQHF. The CDR3 nucleotides are TGTGCCAGCCACCCGAGAGGGCTCAATCAGCCCCAGCATTTT.

The sample holds one count of this clone. The CDR3 loop is CASSPGLAELTGELFF. CDR3 coding DNA: TGCGCCAGCAGCCCGGGACTAGCGGAACTCACCGGGGAGCTGTTTTTT. The rearrangement links TRBV5-1 to TRBJ2-2, with 11 bases identical to TRBD2. Trimming cost V 4 bases and J 4 bases; bases outside gene matches: 6. Germline-derived CDR1 and CDR2 are SGHRS and YFSETQ. This CDR3 is built from 16 residues.

The chain is built from TRBV2 and TRBJ2-2; the match to TRBD2 covers 13 bases. CDR3 size: 15 residues. V shed 6 bases and J 4 bases; nucleotides not matched to a gene: 2. Germline V gene data show CDR1 as SNHLY and CDR2 as FYNNEI. In nucleotides, the CDR3 is TGTGCCAGCAGCACTAGCGGGAGGGTCACCGGGGAGCTGTTTTTT. Residues: CASSTSGRVTGELFF.

The chain is built from TRBV10-3 and TRBJ1-3, with a tentative D call TRBD1 (5 bases). Trimming took 10 bases from V and 4 from J, leaving 11 bases between them. Germline V gene sequence: CDR1 ENHRY, CDR2 SYGVKD. CDR3 size: 12 residues. The CDR3 loop reads CASGTVGNTIYF. The CDR3 DNA reads TGTGCCAGCGGGACGGTAGGAAACACCATATATTTT.

V and J are TRBV7-9 and TRBJ1-1, with 7 bases matching TRBD1. CDR1 and CDR2 from the germline V gene are SEHNR and FQNEAQ (reference sequence). V gave up 1 base and J gave up 6 bases; unmatched junction bases: 2. The CDR3 runs to 13 residues. The CDR3 nucleotides read TGTGCCAGCAGCTTAGGAACAGGGGCTGAAGCTTTCTTT. Protein product: CASSLGTGAEAFF.

This chain connects TRBV7-2 to TRBJ2-2; 11 bases line up with TRBD2. The trim removed 5 bases at V and 5 bases at J, leaving 4 bases unmatched. This CDR3 has 15 amino acids. The germline CDR1 and CDR2 sequences are SGHTA and FQGNSA. CDR3 residues: CASSKLAGGTGELFF. The DNA for the CDR3 is TGTGCCAGCAGCAAGCTAGCGGGAGGAACCGGGGAGCTGTTTTTT. Based on the CDR3 plus reference TRBV7-2 and TRBJ2-2, the full variable domain is GAGVSQSPSNKVTEKGKDVELRCDPISGHTALYWYRQSLGQGLEFLIYFQGNSAPDKSGLPSDRFSAERTGGSVSTLTIQRTQQEDSAVYLCASSKLAGGTGELFFGEGSRLTVL.

Notes on this clone: The junction and the germline gene differ at one end; a read error may be behind it. V usage is TRBV18 and J usage is TRBJ1-4; D remains unclear. CDR3 length equals 14 residues. Germline V gene sequence: CDR1 KGHSH, CDR2 LQKENI. DNA for the CDR3: TGTGCCAGCTCCGCCAGTACAACCAATGAAAAACTGTTTTTT. Amino acid sequence: CASSASTTNEKLFF.

The chain is built from TRBV12-3 or TRBV12-4 and TRBJ1-2, with no clear D. Between the trimmed V and J ends, which lost 6 bases and 3 bases, there was a span of 8 bases. The CDR3 is 12 residues long. The CDR3 DNA sequence: TGTGCCAGCAGCCCTAGTCACTATGGCTACACCTTC. Its protein is CASSPSHYGYTF.

As to this clone: The sample has other DNA sequences that encode this CDR3 too. This chain links TRBV28 with TRBJ1-2; D remains unclear. Germline values: CDR1 MDHEN, CDR2 SYDVKM. The CDR3 has 11 amino acids. V was pared by 6 bases and J by 4 bases, with 6 bases between. The CDR3 DNA is TGTGCCAGCAGGACGAGCTATGGCTACACCTTC. It yields the protein CASRTSYGYTF.

CDR3 coding DNA: TGTGCCAGCAGCCAAGATCGAGGACTTGCTTACAATGAGCAGTTCTTC. This encodes CASSQDRGLAYNEQFF. This chain connects TRBV3-1 (or the pseudogene TRBV3-2) to TRBJ2-1, with D possibly being TRBD2 (5 bases). The germline V gene has CDR1 LGHDT and CDR2 YNNKEL (reference sequence). The CDR3 consists of 16 residues. Trimming cost V 0 bases and J 4 bases, with 13 bases left between them.

This chain's CDR3 is CASSPAGTLSYEQYF. The CDR3 DNA is TGTGCCAGCTCACCCGCCGGGACTCTTTCCTACGAGCAGTACTTC. The chain links TRBV18 to TRBJ2-7; TRBD2 is a possible D gene (6 bases). This CDR3 has 15 amino acids. CDR1 and CDR2 from the germline V gene are KGHSH and LQKENI. V was clipped by 3 bases and J by 1 base, with 13 bases between them.

Only one count was recorded for this clone. The V call is TRBV28, the J call TRBJ1-2; a weak D match, TRBD1 (6 bases). This CDR3 is 13 amino acids long. Germline-derived CDR1 and CDR2 are MDHEN and SYDVKM. Trimming took off 7 bases at V and 4 bases at J, with 13 bases between the two ends. The CDR3 here is CASTLGGTYGYTF. Written as DNA, the CDR3 is TGTGCCAGCACCCTAGGGGGAACCTATGGCTACACCTTC.

This chain links TRBV6-2 or TRBV6-3 with TRBJ1-2, with D maybe TRBD1 (5 bases). Germline lookup yields CDR1 MNHEY and CDR2 SVGEGT. V lost 3 bases to trimming and J lost 6 bases, with 17 bases between them. The CDR3 runs 15 residues. The CDR3 reads CASSYFGRGADGYTF. The CDR3 bases are TGTGCCAGCAGTTATTTTGGTAGGGGCGCGGATGGCTACACCTTC.

This clone came up once. The DNA for the CDR3 is TGTGCCAGCAGTGCCGGGTTCGTAGGCTACGAGCAGTACTTC. Amino acid sequence: CASSAGFVGYEQYF. This chain uses TRBV2 with TRBJ2-7; D is undetermined. V lost 4 bases, J lost 3 bases, and 13 bases lay in between. Germline V gives CDR1 SNHLY, CDR2 FYNNEI. CDR3 length equals 14 residues.

The V call is TRBV5-6, the J call TRBJ2-7; maybe TRBD1 (5 bases). The CDR3 covers 16 residues. Trimming removed 1 base at V and 3 bases at J, with 17 bases between. Germline CDR1 and CDR2: SGHDT and YYEEEE. CDR3 amino acids: CASSLSYRFVSYEQYF. CDR3 nucleotides: TGTGCCAGCAGCTTGAGCTACAGGTTTGTGAGCTACGAGCAGTACTTC.

This sequence joins TRBV5-4 and TRBJ2-7; D could derive from TRBD1 or TRBD2 (6 bases each). The CDR3 covers 16 residues. CDR1 SGHNT and CDR2 YYREEE come from the germline V gene (reference sequence). The V and J ends lost 1 base and 2 bases respectively, with 16 bases between them. Here the CDR3 DNA reads TGTGCCAGCAGCTTGTGGGGGGCCCCTGTCACCTACGAGCAGTACTTC. Amino acids: CASSLWGAPVTYEQYF.

This clone was seen just once. This chain joins TRBV7-9 and TRBJ1-2; TRBD1 might be the D (5 bases). V was pared by 7 bases and J by 9 bases, with 18 bases between. Per germline, CDR1 SEHNR and CDR2 FQNEAQ (reference sequence). The CDR3 extends over 13 amino acids. The CDR3 sequence: CASTSTAGTSYTF. Written as DNA, the CDR3 is TGTGCCAGCACCTCCACGGCCGGGACCAGCTACACCTTC.

J is TRBJ2-7 and V is TRBV7-6, with TRBD2 matching over 7 bases. Germline values: CDR1 SGHVS, CDR2 FNYEAQ. This CDR3 contains 15 residues. The V gene end was trimmed by 1 base and the J gene end by 0 bases; junction bases not matched to a gene: 3. CDR3 nucleotide sequence: TGTGCCAGCAGCTTAGATGCGGGAGTCTCCTACGAGCAGTACTTC. It specifies CASSLDAGVSYEQYF.

This sequence joins TRBV12-3 or TRBV12-4 and TRBJ2-7; no clear D. V lost 5 bases and J 0 bases, leaving 8 bases between the germline ends. The CDR3 loop spans 13 amino acids. The CDR3 loop reads CASSIRVSYEQYF. CDR3 sequence (DNA): TGTGCCAGCAGTATTAGAGTCTCCTACGAGCAGTACTTC.